A single sample is the source of the 17 T cell receptor beta chains below, sequenced in a study of control samples from healthy donors and cancer patients. Assay: immunoSEQ multiplex PCR; the TCRdb copy retains only in-frame clones and omits some. The sample has under 40,000 clones, around 80% seen once; the top ten hold about 22%. Sequenced input: PBMCs. Receptors were obtained from a woman in her sixties with lung cancer.

The chain carries TRBV29-1 and TRBJ2-5; unclear D gene. The CDR3 loop spans 14 amino acids. CDR1 SQVTM and CDR2 ANQGSEA come from the germline V gene. Trimming shortened V by 0 bases and J by 5 bases, and 13 bases separated the two germline ends. The CDR3 sequence: CSVEDPRVRETQYF. Here the CDR3 DNA reads TGCAGCGTTGAAGATCCAAGGGTGCGGGAGACCCAGTACTTC. The full variable domain, rest sourced from reference TRBV29-1 and TRBJ2-5, is SAVISQKPSRDICQRGTSLTIQCQVDSQVTMMFWYRQQPGQSLTLIATANQGSEATYESGFVIDKFPISRPNLTFSTLTVSNMSPEDSSIYLCSVEDPRVRETQYFGPGTRLLVL.

V gene TRBV13 combines with J gene TRBJ2-3; 14 nucleotides match TRBD2. Germline V gene data show CDR1 as PRHDT and CDR2 as FYEKMQ (reference sequence). This CDR3 has 20 amino acids. V lost 4 bases to trimming and J lost 2 bases; unmatched junction nucleotides: 14. DNA for the CDR3: TGTGCCAGCAGCTCCGGGACTAGCGGGAGATCCCCCTACTCCACAGATACGCAGTATTTT. Protein: CASSSGTSGRSPYSTDTQYF.

V is TRBV3-1 (or the pseudogene TRBV3-2) and J is TRBJ2-3; a weak D match, TRBD1 (5 bases). The CDR3 loop spans 14 amino acids. V was trimmed by 3 bases and J by 3 bases, leaving 10 bases between them. Germline-derived CDR1 and CDR2 are LGHDT and YNNKEL (reference sequence). This CDR3 reads CASSHGASTDTQYF. For the CDR3, the DNA is TGTGCCAGCAGCCATGGGGCGTCGACAGATACGCAGTATTTT.

The chain carries TRBV9 and TRBJ1-1; TRBD1 matches 7 bases. V trimming: 2 bases; J trimming: 12 bases; junction bases outside the gene matches: 7. Germline V gene sequence: CDR1 SGDLS, CDR2 YYNGEE. This CDR3 comprises 12 residues. CDR3: CASSVNRQGSFF. The CDR3 DNA reads TGTGCCAGCAGCGTTAACAGACAGGGCTCTTTCTTT.

This sequence joins TRBV19 and TRBJ1-2; possibly TRBD1 for D (6 bases). This CDR3 region has 12 residues. In germline, CDR1 is LNHDA, CDR2 SQIVND (reference sequence). V lost 7 bases and J 8 bases, leaving 14 bases between the germline ends. CDR3 nucleotide sequence: TGTGCCAGTAATTCAGGGGTGCAAGGCTACACCTTC. It is translated as CASNSGVQGYTF.

V gene TRBV11-2 combines with J gene TRBJ2-1; D is ambiguous. V lost 5 bases and J 9 bases, leaving 5 bases between the germline ends. This CDR3 spans 10 amino acids. CDR1 and CDR2 from the germline V gene are SGHAT and FQNNGV. The DNA for the CDR3 is TGTGCCAGCAGCCATATTGAGCAGTTCTTC. Protein: CASSHIEQFF.

This chain connects TRBV5-1 to TRBJ1-2; D remains ambiguous. The germline gives CDR1 SGHRS, CDR2 YFSETQ. Trimming took 1 base from V and 4 from J, leaving 14 bases between them. This CDR3 comprises 15 residues. The CDR3, as DNA: TGCGCCAGCAGCTTGTTAGAGGGCGCTGGCTATGGCTACACCTTC. Protein: CASSLLEGAGYGYTF.

This clone has only one observation. CDR3 region: CASSLQGSRSPLHF. As DNA, the CDR3 is TGTGCCAGCAGCCTACAGGGGTCCCGTTCACCCCTCCACTTT. The chain links TRBV9 to TRBJ1-6; 7 bases are shared with TRBD1. The CDR3 spans 14 residues. Germline V CDR1 and CDR2: SGDLS, YYNGEE. V was pared by 4 bases and J by 9 bases, with 7 bases of the junction left unmatched.

The chain has TRBV29-1 and TRBJ2-5; no definite D call. Trimming took 4 bases from V and 3 from J, leaving 15 bases between them. The V gene's germline CDR1 is SQVTM and CDR2 ANQGSEA. The length of the CDR3 is 14 residues. In DNA, the CDR3 is TGCAGCGTTGGACCCGCCTCGGCGGAAGAGACCCAGTACTTC. This sequence encodes CSVGPASAEETQYF.

This clone is medium-sized (0.01 to 0.1%). This chain joins TRBV7-9 and TRBJ2-7; D gene ambiguous. Trimming stripped 4 bases from V and 1 base from J, with 17 bases between. CDR3 length equals 16 residues. Germline V CDR1 and CDR2: SEHNR, FQNEAQ (reference sequence). CDR3 coding DNA: TGTGCCAGCAGCTCAGCCTGGGTGGTCGGGTCCTACGAGCAGTACTTC. This codes for CASSSAWVVGSYEQYF.

This clone was found once. The rearrangement uses TRBV5-6 and TRBJ2-5; D is possibly TRBD1 (5 bases). Germline assignment: CDR1 SGHDT and CDR2 YYEEEE. This CDR3 region has 15 residues. Between the trimmed V and J ends, which lost 3 bases and 4 bases, there was a span of 16 bases. CDR3 residues: CASSSDEGVGETQYF. The DNA of the CDR3 is TGTGCCAGCAGCTCGGACGAAGGGGTGGGAGAGACCCAGTACTTC.

This rearrangement joins TRBV3-1 (or the pseudogene TRBV3-2) to TRBJ2-1; D is undetermined. The length of the CDR3 is 17 residues. The germline V gene encodes CDR1 LGHDT and CDR2 YNNKEL (reference sequence). Trimming removed 0 bases at V and 2 bases at J, with 14 bases between. The DNA for the CDR3 is TGTGCCAGCAGCCAAGATTACGGAAACTACGCCTACAATGAGCAGTTCTTC. It is translated as CASSQDYGNYAYNEQFF.

The rearrangement links TRBV6-5 to TRBJ2-7; D is possibly TRBD2 (5 bases). Germline assignment: CDR1 MNHEY and CDR2 SVGAGI. The CDR3 runs to 14 residues. The ends were cut back, 5 bases at V and 2 bases at J, with 13 bases in the middle. For the CDR3, the DNA is TGTGCCAGCAGTCTCCGGGGATATACCTACGAGCAGTACTTC. Its translation: CASSLRGYTYEQYF.

A few counts support this clone. This chain joins TRBV12-5 and TRBJ1-2; D may be TRBD1 (5 bases). The germline gives CDR1 LGHNT, CDR2 FRNRAP. CDR3 length equals 13 residues. Trimming shortened V by 2 bases and J by 13 bases, and 17 bases separated the two germline ends. CDR3 amino acids: CASGLILRQGPTF. DNA for the CDR3: TGTGCTAGTGGTTTGATCCTGCGGCAGGGACCCACCTTC.

This chain connects TRBV5-1 to TRBJ1-6; unclear D gene. This CDR3 is built from 14 residues. Germline V gives CDR1 SGHRS, CDR2 YFSETQ. The V gene lost 3 bases and the J gene lost 8 bases, with 12 bases spanning the gap. CDR3 nucleotides: TGCGCCAGCAGCTCCCCGGCAGCGGATTCACCCCTCCACTTT. As protein: CASSSPAADSPLHF.

The V gene is TRBV10-1, the J gene TRBJ1-2; 7 bases are a match to TRBD1. Unmatched junction bases numbered 4, after V lost 5 bases and J lost 4 bases. The CDR3 length is 13 residues. Per the germline V gene, CDR1 is WNHNN and CDR2 is SYGVQD (reference sequence). DNA of the CDR3: TGCGCCAGCAGTCCCGGGACAGCCTATGGCTACACCTTC. Amino acid sequence: CASSPGTAYGYTF.

V is TRBV7-2 and J is TRBJ1-5; D remains unclear. CDR3 length: 12 residues. The V and J ends lost 5 bases and 6 bases respectively, with 8 bases between them. CDR1 and CDR2 (germline): SGHTA, FQGNSA. CDR3 coding DNA: TGTGCCAGCAGCCCGTTCGCTCAGCCCCAGCATTTT. Translating gives CASSPFAQPQHF.